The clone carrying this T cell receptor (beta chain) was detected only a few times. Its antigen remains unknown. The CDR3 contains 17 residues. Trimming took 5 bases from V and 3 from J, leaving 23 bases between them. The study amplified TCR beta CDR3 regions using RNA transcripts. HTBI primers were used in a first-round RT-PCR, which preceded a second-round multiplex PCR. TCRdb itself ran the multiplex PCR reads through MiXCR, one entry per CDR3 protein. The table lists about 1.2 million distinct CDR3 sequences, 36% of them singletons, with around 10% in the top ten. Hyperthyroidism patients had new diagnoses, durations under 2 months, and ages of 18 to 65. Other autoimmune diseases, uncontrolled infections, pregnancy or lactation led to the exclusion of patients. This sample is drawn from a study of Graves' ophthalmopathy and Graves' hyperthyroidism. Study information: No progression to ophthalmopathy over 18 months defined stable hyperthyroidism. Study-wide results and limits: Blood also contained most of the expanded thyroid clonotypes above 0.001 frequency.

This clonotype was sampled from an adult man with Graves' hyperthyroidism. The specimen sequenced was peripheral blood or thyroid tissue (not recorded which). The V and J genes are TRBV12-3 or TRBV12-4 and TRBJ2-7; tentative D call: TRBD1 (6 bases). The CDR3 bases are TGTGCCAGCAGTCCACCCCGAGGACAGAGGATCGGCTACGAGCAGTACTTC. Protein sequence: CASSPPRGQRIGYEQYF.